This record concerns one T cell receptor (beta chain) sequence. Under the authors' procedure: Amplification of reference gene primers was used by the study to estimate nucleated cell counts. Generated by immunoSEQ multiplex PCR, the TCRdb table keeps only in-frame clones and is missing some. The DNA gave D and trimming, while V, J and clone size come from that table. The data show tens of thousands of clones, 87% seen once. The source of the sample is a study of blood T cell repertoires in COVID-19. The overall study: Acute and convalescent COVID-19 specimens originated in the United States, Italy and Spain. T cells, B-cell-depleted T cells, or PBMCs supplied cDNA or gDNA.

The sample comprised peripheral blood. The sequence was obtained from an elderly man in a cohort sampled during active COVID-19.

This CDR3 reads CASSLASGGLETQYF. CDR3 DNA: TGTGCCAGCAGCTTAGCTAGCGGGGGCTTAGAGACCCAGTACTTC. The chain has TRBV13 and TRBJ2-5; 10 positions agree with TRBD2. CDR3 length: 15 residues. V lost 1 base and J lost 4; bases outside the gene matches: 3. CDR1 PRHDT and CDR2 FYEKMQ come from the germline V gene (reference sequence).